This TCR beta chain originates from a study of T cells in women clearing cervical HPV infection. Overall study findings and caveats: Timing of associations relative to infection is unclear; T-cell subsets were not isolated.

As to this clone: Antigen specificity is unknown.

Method: immunoSEQ multiplex PCR; TCRdb's copy keeps in-frame clones and lacks some. The sample holds 40,000 or so clones. The sample consisted of blood buffy coat. This sequence originates from a woman aged 18 to 69 with a cervical HPV16 infection that either progressed to CIN3+ or cleared (not recorded which).

CDR3 protein: CASGKRLAGRSYNEQFF. CDR3 bases read: TGTGCCAGCGGGAAAAGACTAGCGGGGCGCTCCTACAATGAG. The chain carries TRBV6-2 or TRBV6-3 and TRBJ2-1; 11 bases map to TRBD2. With the read ending 3 residues before the CDR3 end, the germline J gene is used to fill in that end. The CDR3 covers 17 residues. J was trimmed by 0 bases and V by 8 bases; bases with no gene match: 9. Germline loops: CDR1 MNHEY, CDR2 SVGEGT.